This is a list of T cell receptor beta chains from one sample in a study of cytomegalovirus exposure and HLA in healthy donors. The data were produced by immunoSEQ multiplex PCR, yet TCRdb's version contains in-frame clones alone and is incomplete. The data show some 190,000 clones, approximately 87% seen once. Source material: PBMCs. The receptors shown here come from a young man in good health and CMV-seronegative. CDR3s include the opening cysteine and the closing phenylalanine or tryptophan. Fields, in order: clone size, J gene, D gene, V gene, CDR3 length, CDR3 protein, CDR3 DNA. A D gene is named only where the DNA matches it firmly. Some rows have no size entry. The others give once, few or many, or a class for an expanded clone.

>once|TRBJ2-3|-|TRBV19|11
CASSTGDTQYF
TGTGCCAGCTCAACCGGAGATACGCAGTATTTT
>-|TRBJ1-4|-|TRBV28|16
CASSLGDSSTNEKLFF
TGTGCCAGCAGTTTGGGTGACAGCTCAACTAATGAAAAACTGTTTTTT
>-|TRBJ1-5|-|TRBV28|14
CASSSPGRNQPQHF
TGTGCCAGCAGTTCACCCGGTCGCAATCAGCCCCAGCATTTT
>-|TRBJ2-3|-|TRBV29-1|14
CSVEDGRAPDTQYF
TGCAGCGTTGAAGATGGGCGGGCCCCAGATACGCAGTATTTT
>-|TRBJ2-5|TRBD2|TRBV9|15
CASSVNLAGGETQYF
TGTGCCAGCAGCGTAAACCTAGCGGGAGGAGAGACCCAGTACTTC
>-|TRBJ2-1|-|TRBV27|15
CASSSANRRQREQFF
TGTGCCAGCAGTTCCGCCAACCGACGACAGCGTGAGCAGTTCTTC
>-|TRBJ2-5|-|TRBV19|13
CASSIGGRETQYF
TGTGCCAGTAGTATAGGAGGAAGGGAGACCCAGTACTTC
>few|TRBJ2-5|-|TRBV5-1|14
CASSLQASQETQYF
TGCGCCAGCAGCTTACAGGCTTCCCAAGAGACCCAGTACTTC
>-|TRBJ2-2|-|TRBV5-6|15
CASSPVRVNTGELFF
TGTGCCAGCAGCCCGGTCAGGGTTAACACCGGGGAGCTGTTTTTT
>-|TRBJ1-3|-|TRBV19|17
CASSLREGLRSGNTIYF
TGTGCCAGTAGCCTCCGCGAGGGCCTCCGCTCTGGAAACACCATATATTTT
>-|TRBJ1-1|-|TRBV2|13
CASKTEVVAEAFF
TGTGCCAGCAAGACGGAGGTTGTGGCTGAAGCTTTCTTT
>-|TRBJ2-1|TRBD2|TRBV18|16
CASSPPRASGSDEQFF
TGTGCCAGCTCACCACCACGCGCTAGCGGGAGTGATGAGCAGTTCTTC
>few|TRBJ2-3|TRBD2|TRBV13|14
CASRAGGFTDTQYF
TGTGCCAGCCGTGCGGGGGGGTTTACAGATACGCAGTATTTT
>few|TRBJ2-2|-|TRBV25-1|11
CATVLNGELFF
TGTGCCACGGTCCTCAACGGGGAGCTGTTTTTT
>-|TRBJ1-5|-|TRBV2|17
CASSPPFRLYSNQPQHF
TGTGCCAGCAGTCCCCCCTTCAGACTGTATAGCAATCAGCCCCAGCATTTT
>-|TRBJ2-7|TRBD1|TRBV2|14
CASRRTGSSYEQYF
TGTGCCAGCAGGCGGACAGGGAGCTCCTACGAGCAGTACTTC
>-|TRBJ1-3|-|TRBV6-5|15
CASSYYRDSGGTIYF
TGTGCCAGCAGTTACTACCGGGACTCGGGGGGCACCATATATTTT
>-|TRBJ1-1|TRBD1|TRBV28|13
CASSFQGATKAFF
TGTGCCAGCAGTTTCCAGGGGGCGACTAAAGCTTTCTTT
>once|TRBJ2-2|-|TRBV7-2|13
CASSPTLTGELFF
TGTGCCAGCAGCCCGACTCTAACCGGGGAGCTGTTTTTT
>once|TRBJ2-3|-|TRBV2|11
CASSGGMAQYF
TGTGCCAGCAGTGGAGGGATGGCGCAGTATTTT
>-|TRBJ2-7|-|TRBV4-1|16
CASSQDSTQTYYEQYF
TGCGCCAGCAGCCAAGATAGTACCCAGACATACTACGAGCAGTACTTC
>-|TRBJ2-5|-|TRBV5-6|15
CASSLGPTGQETQYF
TGTGCCAGCAGCTTGGGGCCGACGGGACAAGAGACCCAGTACTTC
>-|TRBJ2-7|TRBD2|TRBV13|15
CASSSAGTSGGEQYF
TGTGCCAGCAGCTCCGCCGGGACTAGCGGCGGCGAGCAGTACTTC
>-|TRBJ2-7|TRBD1|TRBV19|16
CASSMGSTGNGYEQYF
TGTGCCAGTAGCATGGGCTCGACAGGGAACGGCTACGAGCAGTACTTC
>-|TRBJ2-6|TRBD1|TRBV19|19
CASSIHVGQGIPGANVLTF
TGTGCCAGTAGTATTCACGTGGGACAGGGAATCCCTGGGGCCAACGTCCTGACTTTC
>-|TRBJ1-1|-|TRBV6-5|11
CASSRFTEAFF
TGTGCCAGCAGTCGGTTCACTGAAGCTTTCTTT
>-|TRBJ1-5|-|TRBV6-5|14
CASSGTGGNQPQHF
TGTGCCAGCAGTGGAACAGGCGGCAATCAGCCCCAGCATTTT
>-|TRBJ1-5|TRBD1|TRBV5-4|15
CASSYTGAVNQPQHF
TGTGCCAGCAGCTACACAGGGGCGGTGAATCAGCCCCAGCATTTT
>once|TRBJ2-1|-|TRBV11-3|14
CASSSTSIIDEQFF
TGTGCCAGCAGCTCTACTAGTATAATCGATGAGCAGTTCTTC
>-|TRBJ1-5|-|TRBV19|16
CASSIWGLGRLTPQHF
TGTGCCAGTAGTATTTGGGGACTGGGGAGACTGACGCCCCAGCATTTT
>-|TRBJ2-7|TRBD1|TRBV18|15
CASSRRVGQGHEQYF
TGTGCCAGCTCACGTCGTGTGGGACAGGGCCACGAGCAGTACTTC
>few|TRBJ1-2|-|TRBV7-9|15
CASSLGQVRIYGYTF
TGTGCCAGCAGCTTAGGTCAGGTTCGAATCTATGGCTACACCTTC
>-|TRBJ1-6|TRBD1|TRBV6-5|14
CASRLTGENSPLHF
TGTGCCAGCAGACTGACAGGGGAGAATTCACCCCTCCACTTT
>-|TRBJ2-7|-|TRBV28|15
CASSQGGTLEGEQYF
TGTGCCAGCAGCCAGGGCGGGACCCTAGAGGGCGAGCAGTACTTC
>-|TRBJ1-1|-|TRBV6-5|14
CASSVLTANTEAFF
TGTGCCAGCAGTGTCCTGACAGCGAACACTGAAGCTTTCTTT
>-|TRBJ1-5|TRBD1|TRBV2|18
CASSDRDRGGRGNQPQHF
TGTGCCAGCAGTGACAGGGACAGGGGAGGTAGGGGCAATCAGCCCCAGCATTTT
>-|TRBJ2-2|-|TRBV28|13
CASLQGNTGELFF
TGTGCCAGCTTACAGGGGAACACCGGGGAGCTGTTTTTT
>once|TRBJ1-2|-|TRBV14|15
CASSPPGKLTDSYTF
TGTGCCAGCAGCCCCCCGGGGAAACTGACCGATTCCTACACCTTC
>-|TRBJ2-1|-|TRBV15|16
CATSRTYTSSYNEQFF
TGTGCCACCAGCAGGACTTACACAAGCTCCTACAATGAGCAGTTCTTC
>-|TRBJ2-7|TRBD2|TRBV29-1|14
CSVRWRESLYEQYF
TGCAGCGTTAGGTGGCGGGAGAGCCTCTACGAGCAGTACTTC
>-|TRBJ2-4|-|TRBV5-6|15
CASSRFGSDLDIQYF
TGTGCCAGCAGCCGCTTTGGTTCCGACTTGGACATTCAGTACTTC
>-|TRBJ1-2|-|TRBV7-9|12
CASSEIGYGYTF
TGTGCCAGCAGCGAAATCGGCTATGGCTACACCTTC
>-|TRBJ1-4|TRBD1|TRBV18|14
CASSPPGTGEKLFF
TGTGCCAGCTCACCACCGGGGACAGGGGAAAAACTGTTTTTT
>-|TRBJ1-2|-|TRBV7-9|13
CASSLGHDYGYTF
TGTGCCAGCAGCTTAGGACACGACTATGGCTACACCTTC
>-|TRBJ2-1|-|TRBV27|15
CASSPIPGRGNEQFF
TGTGCCAGCAGTCCTATCCCCGGCAGGGGCAATGAGCAGTTCTTC
>-|TRBJ2-3|TRBD2|TRBV28|16
CASSHGLAGGTDTQYF
TGTGCCAGCAGTCACGGACTAGCGGGAGGCACAGATACGCAGTATTTT
>-|TRBJ2-1|TRBD2|TRBV10-3|16
CAISEPTSGVYNEQFF
TGTGCCATCAGTGAGCCGACTAGCGGGGTATACAATGAGCAGTTCTTC
>-|TRBJ2-1|TRBD1|TRBV10-3|15
CAISVGTGGYNEQFF
TGTGCCATCAGTGTTGGGACAGGAGGTTACAATGAGCAGTTCTTC
>few|TRBJ2-1|-|TRBV15|13
CATSGGHAARQFF
TGTGCCACCAGCGGGGGACACGCCGCCAGGCAGTTCTTC
>-|TRBJ2-7|-|TRBV7-2|13
CASSLAPGYEQYF
TGTGCCAGCAGCTTAGCCCCGGGTTACGAGCAGTACTTC
>-|TRBJ1-5|-|TRBV30|15
CAWSVGGAPDGPQHF
TGTGCCTGGAGTGTCGGAGGGGCCCCCGATGGGCCCCAGCATTTT
>-|TRBJ1-2|TRBD1|TRBV5-4|14
CASSQGAPNYGYTF
TGTGCCAGCAGCCAGGGGGCGCCTAACTATGGCTACACCTTC
>-|TRBJ2-3|TRBD2|TRBV10-3|16
CAISLTSGASTDTQYF
TGTGCCATCAGTCTGACTAGCGGGGCGAGCACAGATACGCAGTATTTT
>-|TRBJ1-3|-|TRBV19|15
CASKEWRGSGNTIYF
TGTGCCAGTAAGGAGTGGAGGGGCTCTGGAAACACCATATATTTT
>-|TRBJ2-1|TRBD1|TRBV5-6|15
CASSLRTGTYNEQFF
TGTGCCAGCAGCCTCCGGACAGGGACCTACAATGAGCAGTTCTTC
>-|TRBJ2-2|TRBD2|TRBV7-6|16
CASTFPSGGGPGELFF
TGTGCCAGCACTTTTCCTAGCGGGGGGGGTCCCGGGGAGCTGTTTTTT
>-|TRBJ2-7|-|TRBV19|13
CASSPGHTYEQYF
TGTGCCAGTAGTCCTGGACATACCTACGAGCAGTACTTC
>-|TRBJ1-2|-|TRBV6-5|15
CASSYSNRGLDGYTF
TGTGCCAGCAGTTACTCGAACCGGGGTTTGGATGGCTACACCTTC